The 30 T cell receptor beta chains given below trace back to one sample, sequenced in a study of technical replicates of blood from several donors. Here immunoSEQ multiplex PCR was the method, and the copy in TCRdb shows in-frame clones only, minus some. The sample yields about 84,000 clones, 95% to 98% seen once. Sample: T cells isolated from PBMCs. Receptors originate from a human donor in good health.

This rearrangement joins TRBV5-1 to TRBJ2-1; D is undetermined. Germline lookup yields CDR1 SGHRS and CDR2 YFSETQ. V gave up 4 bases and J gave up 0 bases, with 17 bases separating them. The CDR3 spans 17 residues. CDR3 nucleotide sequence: TGCGCCAGCAGCCCCGTTTCAATAGCCATCTCCTACAATGAGCAGTTCTTC. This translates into CASSPVSIAISYNEQFF.

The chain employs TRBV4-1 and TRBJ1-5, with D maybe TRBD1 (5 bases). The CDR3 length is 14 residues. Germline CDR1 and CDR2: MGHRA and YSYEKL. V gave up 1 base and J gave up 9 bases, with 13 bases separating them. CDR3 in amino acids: CASSQGQGPPPQHF. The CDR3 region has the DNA TGCGCCAGCAGCCAAGGCCAGGGTCCGCCGCCCCAGCATTTT.

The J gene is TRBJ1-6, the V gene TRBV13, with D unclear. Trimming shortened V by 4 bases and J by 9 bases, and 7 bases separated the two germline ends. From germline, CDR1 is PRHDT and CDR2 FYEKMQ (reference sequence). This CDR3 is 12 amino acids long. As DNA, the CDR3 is TGTGCCAGCAGCTCTGGCTTTTCACCCCTCCACTTT. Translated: CASSSGFSPLHF.

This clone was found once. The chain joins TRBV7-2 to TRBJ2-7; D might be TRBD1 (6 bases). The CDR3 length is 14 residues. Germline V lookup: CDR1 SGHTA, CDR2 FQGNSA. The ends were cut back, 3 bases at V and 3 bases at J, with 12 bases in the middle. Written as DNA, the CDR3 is TGTGCCAGCAGCTTCGCTGGCAGGGGCTACGAGCAGTACTTC. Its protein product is CASSFAGRGYEQYF.

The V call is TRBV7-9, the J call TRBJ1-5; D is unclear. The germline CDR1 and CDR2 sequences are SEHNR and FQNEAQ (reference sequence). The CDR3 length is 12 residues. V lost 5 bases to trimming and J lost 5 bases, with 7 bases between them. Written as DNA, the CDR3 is TGTGCCAGCAGCGTAACTGATCAGCCCCAGCATTTT. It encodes CASSVTDQPQHF.

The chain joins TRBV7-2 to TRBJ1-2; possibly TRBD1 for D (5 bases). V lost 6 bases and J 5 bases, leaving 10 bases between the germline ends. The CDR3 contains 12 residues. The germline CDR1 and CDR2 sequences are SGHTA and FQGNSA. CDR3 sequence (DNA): TGTGCCAGCAGACGAGCAGGGTATGGCTACACCTTC. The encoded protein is CASRRAGYGYTF. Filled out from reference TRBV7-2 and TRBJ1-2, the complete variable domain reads GAGVSQSPSNKVTEKGKDVELRCDPISGHTALYWYRQSLGQGLEFLIYFQGNSAPDKSGLPSDRFSAERTGGSVSTLTIQRTQQEDSAVYLCASRRAGYGYTFGSGTRLTVV.

The CDR3 is CASSMVWEGRQPQHF. The CDR3 DNA reads TGTGCCAGTAGTATGGTATGGGAGGGACGGCAGCCCCAGCATTTT. The chain employs TRBV19 and TRBJ1-5; possible D gene TRBD1, 5 bases. Trimming shortened V by 3 bases and J by 7 bases, and 16 bases separated the two germline ends. There are 15 residues in the CDR3. The germline CDR1 and CDR2 sequences are LNHDA and SQIVND (reference sequence).

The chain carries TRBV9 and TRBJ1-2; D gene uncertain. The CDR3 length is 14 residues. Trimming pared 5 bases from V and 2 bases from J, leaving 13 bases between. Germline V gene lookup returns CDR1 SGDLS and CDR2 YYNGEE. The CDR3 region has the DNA TGTGCCAGCAGTCGTAGCCGTCAGAACTATGGCTACACCTTC. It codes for CASSRSRQNYGYTF.

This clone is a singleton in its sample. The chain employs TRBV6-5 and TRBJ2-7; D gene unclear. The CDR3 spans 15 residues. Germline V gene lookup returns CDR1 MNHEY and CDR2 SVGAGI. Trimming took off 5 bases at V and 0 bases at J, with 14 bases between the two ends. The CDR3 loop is CASSRAQTPSYEQYF. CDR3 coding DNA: TGTGCCAGCAGTCGCGCACAGACCCCCTCCTACGAGCAGTACTTC.

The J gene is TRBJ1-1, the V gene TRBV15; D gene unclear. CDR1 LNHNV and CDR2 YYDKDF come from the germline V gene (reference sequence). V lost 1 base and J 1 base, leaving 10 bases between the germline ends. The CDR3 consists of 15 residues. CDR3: CATSRGEGPNTEAFF. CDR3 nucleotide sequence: TGTGCCACCAGCAGAGGAGAGGGCCCGAACACTGAAGCTTTCTTT.

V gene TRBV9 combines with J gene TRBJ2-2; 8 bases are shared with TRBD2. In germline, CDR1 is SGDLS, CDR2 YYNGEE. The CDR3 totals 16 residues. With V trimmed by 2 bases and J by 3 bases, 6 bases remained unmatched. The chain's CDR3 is CASSVLAGRYTGELFF. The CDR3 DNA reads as TGTGCCAGCAGCGTGCTAGCGGGCCGCTACACCGGGGAGCTGTTTTTT.

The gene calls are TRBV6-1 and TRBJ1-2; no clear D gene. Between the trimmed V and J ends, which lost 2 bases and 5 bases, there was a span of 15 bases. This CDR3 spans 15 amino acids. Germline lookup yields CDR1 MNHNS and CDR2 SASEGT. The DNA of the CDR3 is TGTGCCAGCAGTGAAATACAGCAATCTATGTATGGCTACACCTTC. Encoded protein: CASSEIQQSMYGYTF.

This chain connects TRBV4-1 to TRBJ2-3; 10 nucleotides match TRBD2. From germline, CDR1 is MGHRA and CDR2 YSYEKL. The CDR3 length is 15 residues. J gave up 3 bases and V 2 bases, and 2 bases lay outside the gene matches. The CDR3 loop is CASSQRTSGTDTQYF. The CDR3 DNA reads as TGCGCCAGCAGCCAACGGACTAGCGGAACAGATACGCAGTATTTT.

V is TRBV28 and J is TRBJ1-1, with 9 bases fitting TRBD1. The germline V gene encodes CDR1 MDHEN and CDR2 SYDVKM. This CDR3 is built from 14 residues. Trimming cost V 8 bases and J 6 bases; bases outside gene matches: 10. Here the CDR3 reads CASFPGTGIPEAFF. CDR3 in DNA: TGTGCCAGCTTCCCGGGGACAGGGATCCCTGAAGCTTTCTTT. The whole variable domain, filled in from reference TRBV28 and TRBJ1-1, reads DVKVTQSSRYLVKRTGEKVFLECVQDMDHENMFWYRQDPGLGLRLIYFSYDVKMKEKGDIPEGYSVSREKKERFSLILESASTNQTSMYLCASFPGTGIPEAFFGQGTRLTVV.

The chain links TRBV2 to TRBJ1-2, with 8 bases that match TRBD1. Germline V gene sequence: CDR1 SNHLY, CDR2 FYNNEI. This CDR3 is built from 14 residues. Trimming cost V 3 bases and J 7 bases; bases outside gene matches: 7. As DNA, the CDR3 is TGTGCCAGCAGTGATGGACAGGGAGGAGGTGGCTACACCTTC. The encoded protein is CASSDGQGGGGYTF.

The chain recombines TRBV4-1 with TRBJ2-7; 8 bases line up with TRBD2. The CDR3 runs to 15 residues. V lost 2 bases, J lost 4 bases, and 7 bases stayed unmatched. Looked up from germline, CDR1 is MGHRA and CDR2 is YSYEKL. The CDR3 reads CASSQLERESYEQYF. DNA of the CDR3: TGCGCCAGCAGCCAACTGGAGCGGGAGTCTTACGAGCAGTACTTC.

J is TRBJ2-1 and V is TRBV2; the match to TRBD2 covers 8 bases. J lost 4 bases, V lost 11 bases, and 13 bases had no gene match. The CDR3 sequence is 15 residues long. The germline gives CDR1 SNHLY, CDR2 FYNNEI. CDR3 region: CARRLPGGGYNEQFF. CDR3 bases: TGTGCCCGAAGGTTACCGGGAGGGGGGTACAATGAGCAGTTCTTC.

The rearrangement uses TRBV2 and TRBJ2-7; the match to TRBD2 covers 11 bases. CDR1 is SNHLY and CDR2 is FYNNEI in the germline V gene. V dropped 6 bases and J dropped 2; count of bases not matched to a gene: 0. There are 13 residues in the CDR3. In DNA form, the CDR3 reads TGTGCCAGCAGGACTAGCGGGGCCTACGAGCAGTACTTC. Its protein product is CASRTSGAYEQYF.

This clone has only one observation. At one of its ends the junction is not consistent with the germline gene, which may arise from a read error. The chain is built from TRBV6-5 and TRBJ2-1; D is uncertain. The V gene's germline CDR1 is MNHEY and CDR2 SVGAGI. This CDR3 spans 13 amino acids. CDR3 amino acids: CASSPRSFNEQFF. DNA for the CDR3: TGTGCCAGCAGTCCCCGGTCCTTCAATGAGCAGTTCTTC.

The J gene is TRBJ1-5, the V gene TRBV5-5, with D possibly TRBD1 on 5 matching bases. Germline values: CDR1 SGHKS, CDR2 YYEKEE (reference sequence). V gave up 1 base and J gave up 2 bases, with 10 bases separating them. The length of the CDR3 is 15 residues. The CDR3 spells CASSLSGGGNQPQHF. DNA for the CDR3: TGTGCCAGCAGCTTGTCCGGGGGGGGCAATCAGCCCCAGCATTTT. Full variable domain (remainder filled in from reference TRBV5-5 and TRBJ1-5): DAGVTQSPTHLIKTRGQQVTLRCSPISGHKSVSWYQQVLGQGPQFIFQYYEKEERGRGNFPDRFSARQFPNYSSELNVNALLLGDSALYLCASSLSGGGNQPQHFGDGTRLSIL.

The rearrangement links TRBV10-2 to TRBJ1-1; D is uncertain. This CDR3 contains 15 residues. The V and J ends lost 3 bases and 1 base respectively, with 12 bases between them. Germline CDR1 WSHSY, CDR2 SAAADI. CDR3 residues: CASSDPIPGNTEAFF. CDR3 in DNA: TGCGCCAGCAGTGACCCGATCCCGGGGAACACTGAAGCTTTCTTT.

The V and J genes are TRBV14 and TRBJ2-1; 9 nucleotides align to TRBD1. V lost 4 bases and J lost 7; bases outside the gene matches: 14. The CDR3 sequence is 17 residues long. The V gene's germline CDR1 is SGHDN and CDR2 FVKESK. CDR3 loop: CASSPYFGQGTGNEQFF. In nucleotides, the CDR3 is TGTGCCAGCAGCCCTTATTTTGGACAGGGGACTGGAAATGAGCAGTTCTTC.

The CDR3 nucleotides are TGTGCCAGCAGCTTCCGGGACACCCAAAACATTCAGTACTTC. Its protein is CASSFRDTQNIQYF. This rearrangement joins TRBV11-2 to TRBJ2-4, with a weak D call TRBD1 (6 bases). The CDR3 has 14 amino acids. Per germline, CDR1 SGHAT and CDR2 FQNNGV. Deletions cut 3 bases from V and 5 bases from J, with 11 bases between.

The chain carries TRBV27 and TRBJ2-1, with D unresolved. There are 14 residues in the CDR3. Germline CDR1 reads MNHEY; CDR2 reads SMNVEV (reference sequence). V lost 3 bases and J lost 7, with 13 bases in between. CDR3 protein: CASSFTYPSNEQFF. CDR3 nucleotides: TGTGCCAGCAGTTTCACTTATCCCTCGAATGAGCAGTTCTTC.

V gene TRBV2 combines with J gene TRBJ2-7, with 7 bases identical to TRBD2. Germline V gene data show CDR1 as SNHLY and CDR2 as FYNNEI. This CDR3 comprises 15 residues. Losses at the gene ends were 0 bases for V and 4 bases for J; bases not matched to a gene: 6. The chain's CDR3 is CASSEALAASYEQYF. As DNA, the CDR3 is TGTGCCAGCAGTGAAGCGCTAGCGGCCTCTTACGAGCAGTACTTC. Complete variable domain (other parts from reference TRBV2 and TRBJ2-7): EPEVTQTPSHQVTQMGQEVILRCVPISNHLYFYWYRQILGQKVEFLVSFYNNEISEKSEIFDDQFSVERPDGSNFTLKIRSTKLEDSAMYFCASSEALAASYEQYFGPGTRLTVT.

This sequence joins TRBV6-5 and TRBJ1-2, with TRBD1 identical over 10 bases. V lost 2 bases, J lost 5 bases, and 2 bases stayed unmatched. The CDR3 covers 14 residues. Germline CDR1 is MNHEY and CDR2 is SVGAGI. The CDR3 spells CASSYEGQGYGYTF. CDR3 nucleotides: TGTGCCAGCAGTTACGAGGGACAGGGGTATGGCTACACCTTC.

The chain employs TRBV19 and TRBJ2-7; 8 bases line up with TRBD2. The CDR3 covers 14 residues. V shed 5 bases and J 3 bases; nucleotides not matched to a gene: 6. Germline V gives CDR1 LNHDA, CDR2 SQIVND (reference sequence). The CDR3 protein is CASSGGGLDYEQYF. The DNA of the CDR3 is TGTGCCAGTAGTGGAGGGGGACTAGACTACGAGCAGTACTTC.

The CDR3 region has the DNA TGTGCCAGCAGTCCTTCCGGGACAGACTCCTACGAGCAGTACTTC. Translated, it gives CASSPSGTDSYEQYF. This sequence joins TRBV27 and TRBJ2-7; 7 bases match TRBD1. The CDR3 is made up of 15 amino acids. With 5 bases clipped from V and 0 bases from J, the junction kept 7 bases outside the gene matches. Germline CDR1 is MNHEY and CDR2 is SMNVEV (reference sequence).

Here the CDR3 DNA reads TGTGCCAGCAGTGCACACGGGACTACCCGTTCCTACGAGCAGTACTTC. Its protein is CASSAHGTTRSYEQYF. The chain carries TRBV6-1 and TRBJ2-7, with 7 bases matching TRBD2. Germline V lookup: CDR1 MNHNS, CDR2 SASEGT. After removal of 4 bases from V and 1 base from J, the junction contained 10 bases not matched to a gene. The CDR3 runs to 16 residues.

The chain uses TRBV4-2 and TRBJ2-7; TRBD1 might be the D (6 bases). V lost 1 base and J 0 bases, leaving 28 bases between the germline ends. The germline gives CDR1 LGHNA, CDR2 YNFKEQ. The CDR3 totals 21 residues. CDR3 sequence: CASSQVSYHRDLSFVSYEQYF. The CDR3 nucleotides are TGTGCCAGCAGCCAAGTATCCTACCACAGGGACCTCTCCTTCGTCTCCTACGAGCAGTACTTC.